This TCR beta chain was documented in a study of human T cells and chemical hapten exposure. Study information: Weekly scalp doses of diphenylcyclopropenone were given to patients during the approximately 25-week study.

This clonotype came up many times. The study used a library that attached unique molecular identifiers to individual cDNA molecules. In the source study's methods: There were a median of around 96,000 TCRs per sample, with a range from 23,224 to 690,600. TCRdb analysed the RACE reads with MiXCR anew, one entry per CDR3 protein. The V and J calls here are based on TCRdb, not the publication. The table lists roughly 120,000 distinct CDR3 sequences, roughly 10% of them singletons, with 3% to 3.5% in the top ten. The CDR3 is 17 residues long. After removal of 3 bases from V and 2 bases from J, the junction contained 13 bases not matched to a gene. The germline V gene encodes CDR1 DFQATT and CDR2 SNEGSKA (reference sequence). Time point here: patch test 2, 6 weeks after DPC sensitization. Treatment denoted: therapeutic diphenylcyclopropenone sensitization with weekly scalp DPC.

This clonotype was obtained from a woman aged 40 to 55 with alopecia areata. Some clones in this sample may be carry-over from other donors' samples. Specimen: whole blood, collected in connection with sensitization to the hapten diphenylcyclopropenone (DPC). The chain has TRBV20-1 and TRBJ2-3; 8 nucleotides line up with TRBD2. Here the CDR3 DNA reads TGCAGTGCTAGCGGACTAGCTTCGTCGTCTCTCACAGATACGCAGTATTTT. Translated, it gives CSASGLASSSLTDTQYF.